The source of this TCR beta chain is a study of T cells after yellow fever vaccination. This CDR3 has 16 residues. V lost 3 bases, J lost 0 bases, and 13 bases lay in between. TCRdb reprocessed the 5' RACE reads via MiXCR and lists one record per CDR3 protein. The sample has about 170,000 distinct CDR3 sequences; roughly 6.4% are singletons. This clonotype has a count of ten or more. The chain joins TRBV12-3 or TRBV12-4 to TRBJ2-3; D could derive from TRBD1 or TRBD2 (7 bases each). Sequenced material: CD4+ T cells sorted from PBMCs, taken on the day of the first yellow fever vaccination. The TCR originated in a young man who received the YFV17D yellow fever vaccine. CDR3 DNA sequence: TGTGCCAGCAGTTTGGACCAGGGGGGGAGCACAGATACGCAGTATTTT. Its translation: CASSLDQGGSTDTQYF.